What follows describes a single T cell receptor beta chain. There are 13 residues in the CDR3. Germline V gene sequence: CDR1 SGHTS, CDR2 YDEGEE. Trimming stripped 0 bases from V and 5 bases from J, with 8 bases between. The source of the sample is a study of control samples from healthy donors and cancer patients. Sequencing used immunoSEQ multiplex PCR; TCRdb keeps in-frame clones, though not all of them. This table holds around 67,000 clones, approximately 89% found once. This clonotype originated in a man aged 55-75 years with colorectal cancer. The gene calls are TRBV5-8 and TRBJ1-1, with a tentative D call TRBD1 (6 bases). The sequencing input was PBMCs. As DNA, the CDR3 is TGTGCCAGCAGCTTGGTTAGGGGGACTGAAGCTTTCTTT. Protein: CASSLVRGTEAFF. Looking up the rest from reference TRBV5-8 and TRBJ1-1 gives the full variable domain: EAGVTQSPTHLIKTRGQQATLRCSPISGHTSVYWYQQALGLGLQFLLWYDEGEERNRGNFPPRFSGRQFPNYSSELNVNALELEDSALYLCASSLVRGTEAFFGQGTRLTVV.